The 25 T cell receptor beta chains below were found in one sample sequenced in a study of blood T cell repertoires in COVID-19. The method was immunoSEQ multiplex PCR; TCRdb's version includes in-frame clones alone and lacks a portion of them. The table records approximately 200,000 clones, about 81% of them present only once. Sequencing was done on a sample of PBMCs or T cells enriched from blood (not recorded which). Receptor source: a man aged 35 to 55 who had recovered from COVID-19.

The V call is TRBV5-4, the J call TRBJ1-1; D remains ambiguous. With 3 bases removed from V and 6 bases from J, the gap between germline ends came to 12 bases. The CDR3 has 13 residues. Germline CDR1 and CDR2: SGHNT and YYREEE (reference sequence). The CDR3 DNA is TGTGCCAGCAGCTACTCTACTTACTCTGAAGCTTTCTTT. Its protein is CASSYSTYSEAFF.

The CDR3 region is CASSLVLAGDEQFF. CDR3 bases: TGTGCCAGCAGCTTAGTACTAGCGGGAGATGAGCAGTTCTTC. The rearrangement joins TRBV11-1 to TRBJ2-1; 11 bases are shared with TRBD2. The CDR3 totals 14 residues. After removal of 1 base from V and 8 bases from J, the junction contained 1 base not matched to a gene. The germline CDR1 and CDR2 sequences are SGHAT and FQDESV (reference sequence).

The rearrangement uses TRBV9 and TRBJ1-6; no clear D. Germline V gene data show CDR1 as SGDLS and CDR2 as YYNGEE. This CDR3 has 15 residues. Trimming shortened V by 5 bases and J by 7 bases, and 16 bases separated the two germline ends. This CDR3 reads CASRSLTEENSPLHF. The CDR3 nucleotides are TGTGCCAGCAGGTCCCTCACTGAAGAAAATTCACCCCTCCACTTT.

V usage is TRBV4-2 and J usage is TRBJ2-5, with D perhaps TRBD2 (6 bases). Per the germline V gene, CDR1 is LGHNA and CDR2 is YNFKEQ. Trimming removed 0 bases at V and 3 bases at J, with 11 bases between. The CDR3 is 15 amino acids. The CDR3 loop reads CASSQDRGGEETQYF. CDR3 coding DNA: TGTGCCAGCAGCCAAGATCGAGGAGGGGAAGAGACCCAGTACTTC.

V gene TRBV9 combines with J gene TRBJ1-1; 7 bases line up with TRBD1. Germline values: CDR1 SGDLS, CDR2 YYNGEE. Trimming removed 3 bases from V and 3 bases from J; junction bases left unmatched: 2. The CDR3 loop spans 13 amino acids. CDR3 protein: CASSGQGDTEAFF. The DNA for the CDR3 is TGTGCCAGCAGCGGGCAGGGGGACACTGAAGCTTTCTTT.

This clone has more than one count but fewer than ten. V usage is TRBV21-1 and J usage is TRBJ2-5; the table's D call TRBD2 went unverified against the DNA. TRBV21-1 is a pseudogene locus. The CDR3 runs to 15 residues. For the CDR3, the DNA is TGTGCCAGCAGCCCGCAAAACTATAAAGAGGGGACCCAGTACTTC. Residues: CASSPQNYKEGTQYF.

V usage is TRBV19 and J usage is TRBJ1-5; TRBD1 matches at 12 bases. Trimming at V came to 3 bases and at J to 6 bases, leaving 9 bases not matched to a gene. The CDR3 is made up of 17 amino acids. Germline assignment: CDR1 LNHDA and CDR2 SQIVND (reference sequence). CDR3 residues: CASSIARDRGPRQPQHF. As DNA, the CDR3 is TGTGCCAGTAGTATTGCCCGGGACAGGGGGCCCCGTCAGCCCCAGCATTTT.

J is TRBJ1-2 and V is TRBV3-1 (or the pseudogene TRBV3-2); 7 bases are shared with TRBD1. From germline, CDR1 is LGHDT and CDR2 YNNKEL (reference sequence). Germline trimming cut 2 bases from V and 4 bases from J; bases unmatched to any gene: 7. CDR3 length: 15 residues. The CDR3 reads CASSQRGQSFYGYTF. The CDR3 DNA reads TGTGCCAGCAGCCAAAGGGGACAGAGCTTCTATGGCTACACCTTC.

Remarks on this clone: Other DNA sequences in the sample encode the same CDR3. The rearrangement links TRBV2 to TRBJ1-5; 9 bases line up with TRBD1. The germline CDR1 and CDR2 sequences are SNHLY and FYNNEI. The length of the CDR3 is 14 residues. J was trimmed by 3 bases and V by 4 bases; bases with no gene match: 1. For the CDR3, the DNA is TGTGCCAGCAGTGGACAGGGGGACAATCAGCCCCAGCATTTT. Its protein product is CASSGQGDNQPQHF.

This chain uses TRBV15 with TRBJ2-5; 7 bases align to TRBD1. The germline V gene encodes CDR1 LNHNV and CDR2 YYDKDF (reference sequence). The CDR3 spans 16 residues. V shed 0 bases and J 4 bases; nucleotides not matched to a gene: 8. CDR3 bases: TGTGCCACCAGCAGAGAGGGCAGGGGGAATCGAGAGACCCAGTACTTC. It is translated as CATSREGRGNRETQYF.

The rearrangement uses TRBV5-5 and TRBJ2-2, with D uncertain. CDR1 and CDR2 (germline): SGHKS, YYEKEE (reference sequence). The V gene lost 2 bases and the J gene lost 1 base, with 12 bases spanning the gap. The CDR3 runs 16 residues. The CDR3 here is CASSFFLVLNTGELFF. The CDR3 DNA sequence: TGTGCCAGCAGCTTCTTCCTAGTACTGAACACCGGGGAGCTGTTTTTT.

The CDR3 is CASSQETGADEQYF. Written as DNA, the CDR3 is TGCGCCAGCAGCCAAGAGACGGGAGCGGACGAGCAGTACTTC. V is TRBV4-1 and J is TRBJ2-7; perhaps TRBD2 as D (6 bases). V was cut by 0 bases and J by 5 bases, with 11 bases left in between. Germline values: CDR1 MGHRA, CDR2 YSYEKL. There are 14 residues in the CDR3.

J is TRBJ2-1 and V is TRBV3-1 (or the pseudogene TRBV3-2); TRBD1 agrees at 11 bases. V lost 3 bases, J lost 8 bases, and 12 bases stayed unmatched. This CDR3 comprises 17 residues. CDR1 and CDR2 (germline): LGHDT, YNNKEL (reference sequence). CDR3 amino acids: CASSHALGDRGSDEQFF. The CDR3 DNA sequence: TGTGCCAGCAGCCACGCGTTAGGGGACAGGGGGTCAGATGAGCAGTTCTTC.

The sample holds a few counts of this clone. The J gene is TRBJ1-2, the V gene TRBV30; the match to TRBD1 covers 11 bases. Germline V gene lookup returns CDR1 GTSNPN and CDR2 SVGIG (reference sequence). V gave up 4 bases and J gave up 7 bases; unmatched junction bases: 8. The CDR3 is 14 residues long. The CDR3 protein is CAWNPGQGVSGYTF. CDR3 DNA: TGTGCCTGGAATCCGGGACAGGGGGTTTCTGGCTACACCTTC.

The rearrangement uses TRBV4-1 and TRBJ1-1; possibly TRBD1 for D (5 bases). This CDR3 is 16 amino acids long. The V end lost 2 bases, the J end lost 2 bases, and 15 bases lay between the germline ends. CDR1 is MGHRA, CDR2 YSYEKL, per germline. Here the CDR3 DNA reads TGCGCCAGCAGCCAATGGGCTACACAGGATAACACTGAAGCTTTCTTT. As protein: CASSQWATQDNTEAFF.

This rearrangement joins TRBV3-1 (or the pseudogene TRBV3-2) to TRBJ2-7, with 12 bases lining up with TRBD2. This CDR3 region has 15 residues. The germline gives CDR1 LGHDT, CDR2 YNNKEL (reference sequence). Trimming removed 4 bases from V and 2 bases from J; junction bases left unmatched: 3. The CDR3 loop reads CASSPSGRATYEQYF. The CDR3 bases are TGTGCCAGCAGCCCTAGCGGGAGGGCGACCTACGAGCAGTACTTC.

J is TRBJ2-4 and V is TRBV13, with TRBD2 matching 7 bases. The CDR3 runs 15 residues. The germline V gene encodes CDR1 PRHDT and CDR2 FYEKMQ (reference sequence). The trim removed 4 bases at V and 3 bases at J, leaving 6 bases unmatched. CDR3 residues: CASSSLAGVKNIQYF. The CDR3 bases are TGTGCCAGCAGCTCCCTGGCGGGGGTCAAAAACATTCAGTACTTC.

DNA for the CDR3: TGTGCCAGCAGCTTAGGGAGGGATGAGCAGTTCTTC. Its translation: CASSLGRDEQFF. The chain combines TRBV7-3 with TRBJ2-1; 7 bases are shared with TRBD2. Per the germline V gene, CDR1 is SGHTA and CDR2 is FQGTGA. The V and J ends lost 2 bases and 8 bases, in that order; junction bases with no gene match: 0. The CDR3 has 12 amino acids.

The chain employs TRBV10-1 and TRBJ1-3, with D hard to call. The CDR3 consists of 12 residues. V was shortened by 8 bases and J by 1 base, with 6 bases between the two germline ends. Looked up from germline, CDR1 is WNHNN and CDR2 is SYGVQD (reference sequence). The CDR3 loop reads CASAGSGNTIYF. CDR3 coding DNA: TGCGCCAGCGCGGGATCTGGAAACACCATATATTTT.

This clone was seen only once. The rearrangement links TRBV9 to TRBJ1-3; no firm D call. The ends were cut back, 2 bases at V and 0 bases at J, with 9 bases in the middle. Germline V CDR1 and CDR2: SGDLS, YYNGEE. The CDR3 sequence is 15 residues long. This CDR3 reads CASSVRDFSGNTIYF. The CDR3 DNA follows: TGTGCCAGCAGCGTTCGGGATTTCTCTGGAAACACCATATATTTT.

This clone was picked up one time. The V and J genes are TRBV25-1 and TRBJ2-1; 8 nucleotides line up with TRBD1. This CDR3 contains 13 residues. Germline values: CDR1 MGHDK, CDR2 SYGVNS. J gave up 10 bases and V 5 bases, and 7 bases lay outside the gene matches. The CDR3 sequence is CASSSRTGKEQFF. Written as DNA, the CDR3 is TGTGCCAGCAGTTCCCGGACAGGGAAGGAGCAGTTCTTC. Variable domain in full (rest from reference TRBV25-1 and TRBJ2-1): EADIYQTPRYLVIGTGKKITLECSQTMGHDKMYWYQQDPGMELHLIHYSYGVNSTEKGDLSSESTVSRIRTEHFPLTLESARPSHTSQYLCASSSRTGKEQFFGPGTRLTVL.

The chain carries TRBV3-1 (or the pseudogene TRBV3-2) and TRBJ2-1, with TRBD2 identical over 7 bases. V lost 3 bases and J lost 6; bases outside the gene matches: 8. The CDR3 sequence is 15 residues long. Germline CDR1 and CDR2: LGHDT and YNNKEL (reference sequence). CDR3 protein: CASSQKVAGSNEQFF. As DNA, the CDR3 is TGTGCCAGCAGCCAGAAGGTAGCGGGCTCCAATGAGCAGTTCTTC.

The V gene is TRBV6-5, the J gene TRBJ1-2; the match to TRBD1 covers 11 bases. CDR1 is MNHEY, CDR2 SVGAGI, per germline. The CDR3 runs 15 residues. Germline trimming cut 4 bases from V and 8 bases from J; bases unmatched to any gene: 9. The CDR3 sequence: CASSFPGQGARGYTF. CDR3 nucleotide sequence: TGTGCCAGCAGTTTCCCCGGACAGGGGGCAAGAGGCTACACCTTC.

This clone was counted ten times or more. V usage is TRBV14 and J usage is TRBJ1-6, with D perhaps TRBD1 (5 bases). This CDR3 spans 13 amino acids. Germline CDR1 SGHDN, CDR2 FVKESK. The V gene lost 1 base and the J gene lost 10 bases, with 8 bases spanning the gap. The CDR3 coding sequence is TGTGCCAGCAGCCAAGGGGGGGGATCACCCCTCCACTTT. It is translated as CASSQGGGSPLHF.

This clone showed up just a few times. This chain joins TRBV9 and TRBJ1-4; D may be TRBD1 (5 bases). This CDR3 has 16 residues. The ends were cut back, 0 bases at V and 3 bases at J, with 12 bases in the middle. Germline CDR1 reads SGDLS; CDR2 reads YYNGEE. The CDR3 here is CASSVGTGQPNEKLFF. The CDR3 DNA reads TGTGCCAGCAGCGTAGGCACAGGCCAACCTAATGAAAAACTGTTTTTT.